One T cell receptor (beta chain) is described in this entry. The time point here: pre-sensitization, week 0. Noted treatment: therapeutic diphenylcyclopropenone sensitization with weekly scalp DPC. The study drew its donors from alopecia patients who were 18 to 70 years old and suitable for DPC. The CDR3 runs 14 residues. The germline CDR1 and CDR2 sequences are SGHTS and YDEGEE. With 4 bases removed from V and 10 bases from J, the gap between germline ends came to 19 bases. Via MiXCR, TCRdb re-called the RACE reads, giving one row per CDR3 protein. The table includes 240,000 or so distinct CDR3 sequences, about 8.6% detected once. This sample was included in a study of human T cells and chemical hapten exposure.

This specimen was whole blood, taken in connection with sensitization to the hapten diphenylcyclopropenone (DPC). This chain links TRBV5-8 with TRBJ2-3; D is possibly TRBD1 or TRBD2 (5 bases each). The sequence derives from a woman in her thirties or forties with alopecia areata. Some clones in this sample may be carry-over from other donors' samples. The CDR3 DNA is TGTGCCAGCAGCCTGGGGGTTACCTGGGATGCGCAGTATTTT. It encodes CASSLGVTWDAQYF.